This T cell receptor beta chain was documented in a study of identifying expanded T cells in peripheral blood. Findings and limits, study-wide: Two-week clone count variance significantly increased as total template count grew.

This clone occurred many times. The antigen remains undetermined. Some clones are missing from TCRdb's copy, which holds only in-frame ones; the method was immunoSEQ multiplex PCR. The sample holds approximately 85,000 clones, roughly 86% seen once. The CDR3 spans 14 residues. With 1 base removed from V and 2 bases from J, the gap between germline ends came to 9 bases. Germline V gives CDR1 LGHNA, CDR2 YNFKEQ. The clonotype was recovered from a person between 18 and 69 years old in good health. The J gene is TRBJ2-7, the V gene TRBV4-2; tentative D call: TRBD1 (5 bases). The source material was blood. Here the CDR3 DNA reads TGTGCCAGCAGCCAAGTCGACAGCACCTACGAGCAGTACTTC. This gives the protein CASSQVDSTYEQYF.